The 2 T cell receptor beta chains reported below all come from one sample, sequenced in a study of OX40 agonist ivuxolimab in advanced cancers. Produced via immunoSEQ multiplex PCR; TCRdb's table is partial and in-frame only. This repertoire shows tens of thousands of clones, around 81% found once; its top ten account for 5.5% to 8%. The specimen comprised CD4+ or CD8+ T cells sorted from blood, sampled in a trial of the OX40 agonist ivuxolimab. These receptor sequences come from an adult with an advanced solid tumor such as melanoma, head and neck, liver or kidney cancer.

The V call is TRBV7-9, the J call TRBJ2-1; D not certain. Trimming took off 3 bases at V and 7 bases at J, with 7 bases between the two ends. Germline CDR1 is SEHNR and CDR2 is FQNEAQ (reference sequence). The CDR3 has 12 amino acids. The CDR3 sequence is CASSFVGNEQFF. The CDR3 region has the DNA TGTGCCAGCAGCTTCGTGGGGAATGAGCAGTTCTTC.

Only one count was recorded for this clone. The chain carries TRBV27 and TRBJ2-3; 8 positions agree with TRBD1. The CDR3 spans 16 residues. Germline V CDR1 and CDR2: MNHEY, SMNVEV (reference sequence). V gave up 8 bases and J gave up 1 base; unmatched junction bases: 11. The CDR3 DNA follows: TGTGCCAGCGGTCGTCTGGACAGGGAAGGCACAGATACGCAGTATTTT. Protein: CASGRLDREGTDTQYF.